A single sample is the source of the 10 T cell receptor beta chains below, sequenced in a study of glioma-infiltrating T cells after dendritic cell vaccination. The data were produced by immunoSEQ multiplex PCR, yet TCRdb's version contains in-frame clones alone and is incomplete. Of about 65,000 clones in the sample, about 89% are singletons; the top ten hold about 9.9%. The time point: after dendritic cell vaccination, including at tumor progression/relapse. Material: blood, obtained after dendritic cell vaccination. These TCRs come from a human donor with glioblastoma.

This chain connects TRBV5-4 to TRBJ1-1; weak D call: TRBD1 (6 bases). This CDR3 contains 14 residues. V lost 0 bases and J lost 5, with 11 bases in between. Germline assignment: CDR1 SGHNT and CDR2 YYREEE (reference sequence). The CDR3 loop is CASSLGAGETEAFF. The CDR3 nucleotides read TGTGCCAGCAGCTTGGGGGCAGGGGAGACTGAAGCTTTCTTT.

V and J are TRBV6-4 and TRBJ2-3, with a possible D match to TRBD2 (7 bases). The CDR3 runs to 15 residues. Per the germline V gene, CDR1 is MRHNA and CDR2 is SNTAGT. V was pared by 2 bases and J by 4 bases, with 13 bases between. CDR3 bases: TGTGCCAGCAGTGACATGGGGGGGCCTTCAGATACGCAGTATTTT. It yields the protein CASSDMGGPSDTQYF.

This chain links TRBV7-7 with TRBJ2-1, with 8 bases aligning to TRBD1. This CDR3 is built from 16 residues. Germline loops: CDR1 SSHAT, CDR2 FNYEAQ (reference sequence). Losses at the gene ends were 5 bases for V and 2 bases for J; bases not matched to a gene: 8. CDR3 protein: CASSPRTGRTYNEQFF. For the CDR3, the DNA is TGTGCCAGCAGCCCCCGGACAGGGAGAACCTACAATGAGCAGTTCTTC.

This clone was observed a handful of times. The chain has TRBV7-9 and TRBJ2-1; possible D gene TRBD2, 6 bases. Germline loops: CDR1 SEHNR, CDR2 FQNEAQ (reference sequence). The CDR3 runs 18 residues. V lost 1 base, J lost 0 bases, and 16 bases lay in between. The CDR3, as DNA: TGTGCCAGCAGCTTAGTTGTAGGCGGGGTGAGCTCCTACAATGAGCAGTTCTTC. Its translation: CASSLVVGGVSSYNEQFF.

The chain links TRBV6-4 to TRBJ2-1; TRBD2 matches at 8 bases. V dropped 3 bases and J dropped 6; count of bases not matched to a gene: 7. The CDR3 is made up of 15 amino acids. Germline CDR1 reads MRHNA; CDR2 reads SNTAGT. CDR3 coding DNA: TGTGCCAGCAGTGAAGGAAGCGGGGGTGCCAATGAGCAGTTCTTC. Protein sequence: CASSEGSGGANEQFF.

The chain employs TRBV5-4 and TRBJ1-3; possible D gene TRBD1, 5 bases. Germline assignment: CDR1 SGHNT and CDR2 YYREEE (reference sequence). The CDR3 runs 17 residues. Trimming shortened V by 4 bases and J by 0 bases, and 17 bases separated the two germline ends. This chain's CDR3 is CASSAGRLGSSGNTIYF. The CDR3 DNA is TGTGCCAGCAGCGCGGGACGCCTCGGGAGCTCTGGAAACACCATATATTTT.

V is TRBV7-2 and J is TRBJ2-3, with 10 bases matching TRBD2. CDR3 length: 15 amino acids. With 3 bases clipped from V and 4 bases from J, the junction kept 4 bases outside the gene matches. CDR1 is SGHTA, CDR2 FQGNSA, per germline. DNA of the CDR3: TGTGCCAGCAGCTTTAAGCGGGGGGGAGCAGATACGCAGTATTTT. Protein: CASSFKRGGADTQYF.

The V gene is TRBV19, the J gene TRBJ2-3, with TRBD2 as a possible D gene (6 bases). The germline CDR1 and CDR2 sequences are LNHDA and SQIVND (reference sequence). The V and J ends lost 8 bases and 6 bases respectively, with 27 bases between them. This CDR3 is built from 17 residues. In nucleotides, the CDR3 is TGTGCCAGTTCTGGGGGAAAGGCGGGGATCCGGCGGGATACGCAGTATTTT. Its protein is CASSGGKAGIRRDTQYF.

CDR3 bases: TGTGCCAGCAGCGTAGCCTCGGACAGCCCTCAGAGGTATGGCTACACCTTC. It is translated as CASSVASDSPQRYGYTF. V gene TRBV9 combines with J gene TRBJ1-2; D is perhaps TRBD1 (6 bases). This CDR3 is built from 17 residues. Looked up from germline, CDR1 is SGDLS and CDR2 is YYNGEE. The germline V and J ends were trimmed by 0 bases and 5 bases, with 20 bases remaining between them. Combining the CDR3 with reference TRBV9 and TRBJ1-2 gives the whole variable domain DSGVTQTPKHLITATGQRVTLRCSPRSGDLSVYWYQQSLDQGLQFLIQYYNGEERAKGNILERFSAQQFPDLHSELNLSSLELGDSALYFCASSVASDSPQRYGYTFGSGTRLTVV.

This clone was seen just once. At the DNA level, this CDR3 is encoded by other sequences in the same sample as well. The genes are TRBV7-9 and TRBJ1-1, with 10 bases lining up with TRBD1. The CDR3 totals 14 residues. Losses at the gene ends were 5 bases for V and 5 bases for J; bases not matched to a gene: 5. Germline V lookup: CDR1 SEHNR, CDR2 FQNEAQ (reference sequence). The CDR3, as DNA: TGTGCCAGCAGCCCCGGACAGGGGGAGACTGAAGCTTTCTTT. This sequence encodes CASSPGQGETEAFF.